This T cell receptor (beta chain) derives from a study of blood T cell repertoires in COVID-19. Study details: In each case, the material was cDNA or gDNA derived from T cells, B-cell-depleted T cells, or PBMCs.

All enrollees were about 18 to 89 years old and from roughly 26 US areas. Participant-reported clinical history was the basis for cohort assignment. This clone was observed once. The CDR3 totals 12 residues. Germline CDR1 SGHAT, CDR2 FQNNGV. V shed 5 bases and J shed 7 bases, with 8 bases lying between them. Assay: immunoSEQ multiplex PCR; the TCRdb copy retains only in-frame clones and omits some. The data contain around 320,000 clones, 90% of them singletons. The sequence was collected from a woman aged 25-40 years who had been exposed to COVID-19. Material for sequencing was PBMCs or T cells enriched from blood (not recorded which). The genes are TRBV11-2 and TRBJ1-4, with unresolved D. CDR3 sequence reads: CASSASPEKLFF. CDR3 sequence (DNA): TGTGCCAGCAGCGCAAGCCCTGAAAAACTGTTTTTT.